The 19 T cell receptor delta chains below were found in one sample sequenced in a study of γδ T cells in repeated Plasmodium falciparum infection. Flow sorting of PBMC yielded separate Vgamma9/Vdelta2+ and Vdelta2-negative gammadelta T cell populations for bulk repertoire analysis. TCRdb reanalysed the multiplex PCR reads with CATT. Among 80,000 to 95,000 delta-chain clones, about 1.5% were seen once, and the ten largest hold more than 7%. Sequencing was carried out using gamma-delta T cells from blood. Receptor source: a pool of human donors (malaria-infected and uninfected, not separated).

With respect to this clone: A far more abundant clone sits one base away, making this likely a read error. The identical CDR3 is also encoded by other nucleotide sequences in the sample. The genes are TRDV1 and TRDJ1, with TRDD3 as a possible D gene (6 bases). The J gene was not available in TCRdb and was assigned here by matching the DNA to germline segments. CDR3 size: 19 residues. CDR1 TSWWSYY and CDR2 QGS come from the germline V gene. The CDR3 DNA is TGTGCTCTTGGGGTTGCGATACGTAAAACCAACCCGTACACCGACAAACTCATCTTT. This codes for CALGVAIRKTNPYTDKLIF.

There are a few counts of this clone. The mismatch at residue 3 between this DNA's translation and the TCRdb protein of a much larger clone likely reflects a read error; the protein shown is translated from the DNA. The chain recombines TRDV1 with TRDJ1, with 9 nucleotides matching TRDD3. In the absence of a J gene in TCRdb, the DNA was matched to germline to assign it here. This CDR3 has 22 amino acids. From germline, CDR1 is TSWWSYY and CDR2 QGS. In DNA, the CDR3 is TGTGCTCCTGGGCTGCGGCCTTCCGGACCATATTGGGGGATAGGTCGCACCGATAAACTCATCTTT. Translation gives CAPGLRPSGPYWGIGRTDKLIF.

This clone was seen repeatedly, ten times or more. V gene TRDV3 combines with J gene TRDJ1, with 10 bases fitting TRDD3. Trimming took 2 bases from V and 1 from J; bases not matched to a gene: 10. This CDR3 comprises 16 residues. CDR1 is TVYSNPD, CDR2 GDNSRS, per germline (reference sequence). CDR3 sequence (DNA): TGTGCCTTTTTCCATATGGGGGATACTGGCACCGATAAACTCATCTTT. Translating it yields CAFFHMGDTGTDKLIF. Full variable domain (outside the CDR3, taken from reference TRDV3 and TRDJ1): CDKVTQSSPDQTVASGSEVVLLCTYDTVYSNPDLFWYRIRPDYSFQFVFYGDNSRSEGADFTQGRFSVKHILTQKAFHLVISPVRTEDSATYYCAFFHMGDTGTDKLIFGKGTRVTVEP.

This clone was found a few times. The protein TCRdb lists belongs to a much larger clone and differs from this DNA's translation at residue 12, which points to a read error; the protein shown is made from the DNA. CDR3 nucleotide sequence: TGTGCCTGTGACACCAACTTCAATCGAACGCATCTTAAAGGACTGGGGGACTGGGGGTACACCGATAAACTCATCTTT. This encodes CACDTNFNRTHLKGLGDWGYTDKLIF. This rearrangement joins TRDV2 to TRDJ1, with 9 bases aligning to TRDD3. TCRdb gives no J gene; it was assigned here by matching the DNA to germline. The CDR3 is 26 amino acids. Trimming took 0 bases from V and 0 from J; bases not matched to a gene: 34. Germline V gene sequence: CDR1 GEAIGNYY, CDR2 EKD.

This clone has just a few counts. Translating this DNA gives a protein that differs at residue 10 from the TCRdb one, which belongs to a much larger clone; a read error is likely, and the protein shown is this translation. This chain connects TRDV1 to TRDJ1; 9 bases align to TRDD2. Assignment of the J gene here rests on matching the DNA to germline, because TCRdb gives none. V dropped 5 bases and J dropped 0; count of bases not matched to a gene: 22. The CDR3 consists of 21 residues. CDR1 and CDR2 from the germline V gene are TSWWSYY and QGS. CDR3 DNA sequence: TGTGCTCTTGGGAAACCTTCCTACTGGATGCGTGATCCGTCTGACACCGATAAACTCATCTTT. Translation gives CALGKPSYWMRDPSDTDKLIF.

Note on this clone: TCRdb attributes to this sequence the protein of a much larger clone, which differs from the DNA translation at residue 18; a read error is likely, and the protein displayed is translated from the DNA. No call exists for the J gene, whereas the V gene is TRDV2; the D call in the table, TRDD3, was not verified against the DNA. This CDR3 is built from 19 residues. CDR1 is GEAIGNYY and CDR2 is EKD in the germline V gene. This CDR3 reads CACDTVGGYEGGYTDKLTF. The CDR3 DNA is TGTGCCTGTGACACTGTTGGGGGATACGAGGGGGGATACACCGATAAACTCACCTTT.

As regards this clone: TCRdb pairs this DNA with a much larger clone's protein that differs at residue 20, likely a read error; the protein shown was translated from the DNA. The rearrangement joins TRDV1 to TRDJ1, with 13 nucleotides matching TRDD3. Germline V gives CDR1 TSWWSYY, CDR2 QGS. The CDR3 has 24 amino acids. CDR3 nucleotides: TGTGCTCTTGGGGAACTCCACTTTTATTCTGTACTGGGGGATACGCACGTTTACACCAATAAACTCATCTTT. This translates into CALGELHFYSVLGDTHVYTNKLIF.

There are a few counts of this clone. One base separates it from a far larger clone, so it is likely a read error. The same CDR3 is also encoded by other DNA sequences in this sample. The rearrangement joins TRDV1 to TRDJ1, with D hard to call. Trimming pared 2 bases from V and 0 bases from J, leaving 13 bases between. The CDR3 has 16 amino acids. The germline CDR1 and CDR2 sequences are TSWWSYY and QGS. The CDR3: CALGETLPQYTDKLIF. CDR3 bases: TGTGCTCTTGGGGAAACTCTCCCGCAGTACACCGATAAACTCATCTTT.

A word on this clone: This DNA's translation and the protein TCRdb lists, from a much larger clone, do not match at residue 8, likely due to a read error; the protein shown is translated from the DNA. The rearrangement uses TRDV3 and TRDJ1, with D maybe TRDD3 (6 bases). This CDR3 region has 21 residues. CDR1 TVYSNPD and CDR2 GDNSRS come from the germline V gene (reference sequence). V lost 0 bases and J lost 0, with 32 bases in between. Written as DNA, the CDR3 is TGTGCCTTTAGGATGAGAATGAACCGGCCTACGGGGATTCGGTACACCGATAAACTCATCTTT. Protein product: CAFRMRMNRPTGIRYTDKLIF.

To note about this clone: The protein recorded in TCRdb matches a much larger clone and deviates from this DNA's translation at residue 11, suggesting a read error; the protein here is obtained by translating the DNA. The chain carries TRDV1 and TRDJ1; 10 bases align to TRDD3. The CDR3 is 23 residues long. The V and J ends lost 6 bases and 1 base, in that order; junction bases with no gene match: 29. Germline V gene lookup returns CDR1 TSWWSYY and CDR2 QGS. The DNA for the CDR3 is TGTGCTCTTGGTTGGACCAATTCCGGGGTAAAAGGGGGATACGAGGCTAGCACCGATAAACTCATCTTT. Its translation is CALGWTNSGVKGGYEASTDKLIF.

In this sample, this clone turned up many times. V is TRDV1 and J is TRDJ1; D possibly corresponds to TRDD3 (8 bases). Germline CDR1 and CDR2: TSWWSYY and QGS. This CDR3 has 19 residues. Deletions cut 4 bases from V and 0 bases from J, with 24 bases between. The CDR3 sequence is CALGGSSYGIRGDTDKLIF. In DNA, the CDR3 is TGTGCTCTTGGGGGCTCTTCCTATGGGATACGCGGTGACACCGATAAACTCATCTTT.

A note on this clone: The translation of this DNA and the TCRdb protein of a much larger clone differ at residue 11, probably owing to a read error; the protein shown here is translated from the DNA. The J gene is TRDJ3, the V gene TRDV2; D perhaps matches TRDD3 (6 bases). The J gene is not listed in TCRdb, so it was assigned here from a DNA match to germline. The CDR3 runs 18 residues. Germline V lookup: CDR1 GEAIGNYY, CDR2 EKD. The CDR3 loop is CACDTRGCSSRDTRQMFF. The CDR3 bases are TGTGCCTGTGACACGCGGGGATGTAGCTCCCGGGACACCCGACAGATGTTTTTC.

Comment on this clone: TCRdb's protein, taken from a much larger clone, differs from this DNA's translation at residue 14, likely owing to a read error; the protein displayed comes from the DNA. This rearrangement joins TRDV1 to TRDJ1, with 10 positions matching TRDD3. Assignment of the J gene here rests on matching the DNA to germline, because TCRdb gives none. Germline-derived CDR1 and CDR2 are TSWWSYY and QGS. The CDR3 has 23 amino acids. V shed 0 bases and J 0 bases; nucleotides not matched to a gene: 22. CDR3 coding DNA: TGTGCTCTTGGGGAACTACCGTACTGGGGGATCTCAGCGTCTCCCCGTAACACCGATAAACTCATCTTT. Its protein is CALGELPYWGISASPRNTDKLIF.

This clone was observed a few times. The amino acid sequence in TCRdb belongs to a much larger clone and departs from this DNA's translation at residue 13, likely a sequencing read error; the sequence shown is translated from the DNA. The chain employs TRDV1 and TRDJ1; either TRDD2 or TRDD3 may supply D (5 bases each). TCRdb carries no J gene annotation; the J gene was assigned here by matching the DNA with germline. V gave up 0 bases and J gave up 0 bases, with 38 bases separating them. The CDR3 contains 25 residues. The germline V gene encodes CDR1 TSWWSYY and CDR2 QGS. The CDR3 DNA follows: TGTGCTCTTGGGGAACTGTTGACAGCCCTACCCGGTGGACTGGAGGTCACACTGTACACCGATAAACTCATCTTT. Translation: CALGELLTALPGGLEVTLYTDKLIF.

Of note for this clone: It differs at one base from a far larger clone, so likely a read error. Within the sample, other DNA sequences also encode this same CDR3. CDR3 amino acids: CACDGGATRTGGYKVDKLIF. DNA of the CDR3: TGTGCCTGTGACGGGGGCGCCACTCGTACTGGGGGATACAAAGTCGATAAACTCATCTTT. This sequence joins TRDV2 and TRDJ1; 12 positions match TRDD3. Matching the DNA to germline supplied the J gene, which TCRdb does not give. Germline lookup yields CDR1 GEAIGNYY and CDR2 EKD. The junction had 20 bases not matched to a gene; V was cut back by 3 bases and J by 4 bases. The CDR3 extends over 20 amino acids.

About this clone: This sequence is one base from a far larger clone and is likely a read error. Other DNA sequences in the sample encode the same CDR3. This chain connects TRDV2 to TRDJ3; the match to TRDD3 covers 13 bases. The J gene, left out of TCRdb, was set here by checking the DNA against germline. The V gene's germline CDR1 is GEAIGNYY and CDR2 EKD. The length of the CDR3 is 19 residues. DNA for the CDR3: TGTGCCTGTGACGTACTGGGGGATACGAGCTCCTGGGACACTCGACAGATGTTTTTC. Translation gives CACDVLGDTSSWDTRQMFF.

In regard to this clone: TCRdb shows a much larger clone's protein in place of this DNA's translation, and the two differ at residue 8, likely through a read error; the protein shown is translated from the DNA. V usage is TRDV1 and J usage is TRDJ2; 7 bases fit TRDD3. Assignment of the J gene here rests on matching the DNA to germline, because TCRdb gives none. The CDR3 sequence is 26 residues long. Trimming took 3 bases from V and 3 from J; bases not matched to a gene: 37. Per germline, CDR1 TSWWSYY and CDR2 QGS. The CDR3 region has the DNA TGTGCTCTTGGGGAGTATCCTTCGGGAATGATACCACCCTGGGGATATCGGAAGATTGTGACAGCACAACTCTTCTTT. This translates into CALGEYPSGMIPPWGYRKIVTAQLFF.

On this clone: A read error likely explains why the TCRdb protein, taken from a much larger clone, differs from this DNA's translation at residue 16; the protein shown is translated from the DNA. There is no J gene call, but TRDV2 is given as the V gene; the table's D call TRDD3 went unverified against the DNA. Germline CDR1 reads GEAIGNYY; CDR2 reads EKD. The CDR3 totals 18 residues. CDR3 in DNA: TGTGCCTGTGATCCCGTTTCGATGGGGGATACGCGCACCGATAAACCCATCTTT. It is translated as CACDPVSMGDTRTDKPIF.

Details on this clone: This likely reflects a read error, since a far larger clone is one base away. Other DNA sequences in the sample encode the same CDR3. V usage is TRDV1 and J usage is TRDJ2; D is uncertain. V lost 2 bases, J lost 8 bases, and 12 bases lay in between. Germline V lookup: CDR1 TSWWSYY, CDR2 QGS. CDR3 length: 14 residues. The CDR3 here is CALGENALEAQLFF. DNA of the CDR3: TGTGCTCTTGGGGAAAATGCTCTGGAGGCACAACTCTTCTTT.